Listed here are 27 T cell receptor beta chains from one sample, sequenced in a study of CD8+ T cells in alopecia areata. Sequencing used cDNA as its template, made by extracting RNA and reverse transcribing it. This table comes from immunoSEQ multiplex PCR, and its TCRdb copy is limited to in-frame clones, with some not included. The sample carries fewer than 150,000 clones, roughly 82% recorded once. This sample's treatment: oral pan-JAK inhibitor, 5-10 mg twice daily. Source: CD8+ T cells sorted from blood, taken at week 4, from a patient treated with tofacitinib. The receptors shown here come from a human donor with alopecia areata.

The table lists this clone with a few counts. The rearrangement links TRBV7-6 to TRBJ2-7; TRBD1 matches at 9 bases. This CDR3 region has 15 residues. Germline V gene lookup returns CDR1 SGHVS and CDR2 FNYEAQ. The trim removed 4 bases at V and 4 bases at J, leaving 8 bases unmatched. As DNA, the CDR3 is TGTGCCAGCAGCTGGGGACAGGGTATGGAATACGAGCAGTACTTC. It translates to CASSWGQGMEYEQYF. Using reference TRBV7-6 and TRBJ2-7 for the parts outside the CDR3, the full variable domain is GAGVSQSPRYKVTKRGQDVALRCDPISGHVSLYWYRQALGQGPEFLTYFNYEAQQDKSGLPNDRFSAERPEGSISTLTIQRTEQRDSAMYRCASSWGQGMEYEQYFGPGTRLTVT.

The chain has TRBV11-3 and TRBJ2-5; 11 bases line up with TRBD2. Per germline, CDR1 SGHNT and CDR2 YENEEA. With 0 bases clipped from V and 0 bases from J, the junction kept 3 bases outside the gene matches. The CDR3 sequence is 17 residues long. This CDR3 is CASSLEGLADYQETQYF. CDR3 coding DNA: TGTGCCAGCAGCTTAGAGGGACTAGCGGATTACCAAGAGACCCAGTACTTC.

This rearrangement joins TRBV7-9 to TRBJ2-1; D uncertain. The germline V gene has CDR1 SEHNR and CDR2 FQNEAQ (reference sequence). V lost 2 bases and J 6 bases, leaving 5 bases between the germline ends. The CDR3 has 12 residues. For the CDR3, the DNA is TGTGCCAGCAGCTTAATGTTCAATGAGCAGTTCTTC. This sequence encodes CASSLMFNEQFF.

V usage is TRBV7-6 and J usage is TRBJ1-1; D is uncertain. Trimming left V 2 bases short and J 4 bases short, with 8 bases between. Germline loops: CDR1 SGHVS, CDR2 FNYEAQ. There are 13 residues in the CDR3. In DNA, the CDR3 is TGTGCCAGCAGCTTACGCACAAGCACTGAAGCTTTCTTT. Translation gives CASSLRTSTEAFF.

The chain links TRBV4-3 to TRBJ2-7, with 7 bases that match TRBD2. Unmatched junction bases numbered 6, after V lost 0 bases and J lost 4 bases. CDR1 is LGHNA, CDR2 YSLEER, per germline. The CDR3 spans 15 residues. CDR3 DNA: TGCGCCAGCAGCCAAGATGTGGGTAGCGGGTACGAGCAGTACTTC. Translated, it gives CASSQDVGSGYEQYF.

The chain employs TRBV27 and TRBJ2-1, with 14 bases matching TRBD2. With V trimmed by 4 bases and J by 5 bases, 13 bases remained unmatched. The CDR3 consists of 19 residues. Per the germline V gene, CDR1 is MNHEY and CDR2 is SMNVEV (reference sequence). The CDR3 spells CASSSNSWTSGGYHNEQFF. CDR3 sequence (DNA): TGTGCCAGCAGTTCCAATTCTTGGACTAGCGGGGGGTATCACAATGAGCAGTTCTTC.

The V call is TRBV29-1, the J call TRBJ1-1; D may be TRBD1 (5 bases). Trimming left V 7 bases short and J 1 base short, with 10 bases between. The germline CDR1 and CDR2 sequences are SQVTM and ANQGSEA. The CDR3 is 12 residues long. DNA of the CDR3: TGCAGCGCCCCTGGACAGAACACTGAAGCTTTCTTT. Translation gives CSAPGQNTEAFF.

The chain combines TRBV19 with TRBJ1-6, with D uncertain. V was trimmed by 5 bases and J by 13 bases, leaving 12 bases between them. CDR1 is LNHDA, CDR2 SQIVND, per germline (reference sequence). The CDR3 is made up of 12 amino acids. The CDR3, as DNA: TGTGCCAGTAGTGAGGGCACTCTTCCCCTCCACTTT. It is translated as CASSEGTLPLHF.

The chain uses TRBV6-5 and TRBJ2-7, with no clear D. Germline V gives CDR1 MNHEY, CDR2 SVGAGI. The ends were cut back, 2 bases at V and 2 bases at J, with 10 bases in the middle. The CDR3 is 14 residues long. CDR3 sequence (DNA): TGTGCCAGCAGTTACCAAGGCGCGACCTACGAGCAGTACTTC. This sequence encodes CASSYQGATYEQYF.

The rearrangement uses TRBV7-8 and TRBJ1-1; D might be TRBD1 (6 bases). The V end was cut by 4 bases, the J end by 6 bases, with 15 bases between. Germline V gene sequence: CDR1 SGHVS, CDR2 FQNEAQ. The CDR3 loop spans 14 amino acids. This chain's CDR3 is CASSSRGARAEAFF. CDR3 in DNA: TGTGCCAGCAGCTCACGGGGGGCTCGGGCTGAAGCTTTCTTT.

This clone was picked up a small number of times. A far larger clone is one nucleotide away, so this likely arose from a read error. At the DNA level, this CDR3 is encoded by other sequences in the same sample as well. The chain recombines TRBV7-9 with TRBJ2-7; weak D call: TRBD2 (5 bases). Germline CDR1 is SEHNR and CDR2 is FQNEAQ (reference sequence). V lost 4 bases to trimming and J lost 7 bases, with 11 bases between them. CDR3 length equals 12 residues. The CDR3 nucleotides read TGTGCCAGCAGCTCGGACTCGCTGGAGCAGTACTTC. Residues: CASSSDSLEQYF.

V gene TRBV29-1 combines with J gene TRBJ2-7, with D perhaps TRBD1 or TRBD2 (5 bases each). Trimming cost V 1 base and J 1 base, with 11 bases left between them. Germline values: CDR1 SQVTM, CDR2 ANQGSEA. The CDR3 consists of 14 residues. This chain's CDR3 is CSVEVQGTSYEQYF. CDR3 nucleotides: TGCAGCGTTGAAGTACAAGGGACGTCCTACGAGCAGTACTTC.

The V and J genes are TRBV4-3 and TRBJ2-7; D unresolved. This CDR3 has 15 residues. V was clipped by 0 bases and J by 2 bases, with 11 bases between them. In germline, CDR1 is LGHNA, CDR2 YSLEER. The chain's CDR3 is CASSQDRYGAYEQYF. CDR3 nucleotide sequence: TGCGCCAGCAGCCAAGACCGCTACGGCGCCTACGAGCAGTACTTC.

Of note for this clone: At one end, the junction sequence differs from germline, possibly due to a read error. The V and J genes are TRBV4-1 and TRBJ1-3; the D gene is possibly TRBD1 (6 bases). Germline CDR1 is MGHRA and CDR2 is YSYEKL. This CDR3 comprises 15 residues. The CDR3 DNA reads as TGCGCCAGCAGCCAAGATCTGCTACAGGGAGGCCGTTTGAATTTT. Encoded protein: CASSQDLLQGGRLNF.

V is TRBV29-1 and J is TRBJ1-1; TRBD1 might be the D (5 bases). V was cut by 6 bases and J by 1 base, with 12 bases left in between. In germline, CDR1 is SQVTM, CDR2 ANQGSEA. CDR3 length: 13 amino acids. This CDR3 reads CSVVRGGNTEAFF. The CDR3 DNA follows: TGCAGCGTCGTTAGGGGCGGGAACACTGAAGCTTTCTTT.

V usage is TRBV7-9 and J usage is TRBJ1-1; D call uncertain. Per the germline V gene, CDR1 is SEHNR and CDR2 is FQNEAQ (reference sequence). The germline V and J ends were trimmed by 5 bases and 5 bases, with 6 bases remaining between them. The CDR3 runs to 11 residues. The CDR3 coding sequence is TGTGCCAGCAGCCCTCGAACTGAAGCTTTCTTT. Its protein product is CASSPRTEAFF.

The chain carries TRBV7-6 and TRBJ2-7, with D possibly being TRBD1 (6 bases). V was shortened by 5 bases and J by 3 bases, with 17 bases between the two germline ends. Germline V gives CDR1 SGHVS, CDR2 FNYEAQ. This CDR3 is 15 amino acids long. CDR3 sequence reads: CASSPLEGQNYEQYF. CDR3 coding DNA: TGTGCCAGCAGCCCCCTAGAGGGACAAAACTACGAGCAGTACTTC.

The genes are TRBV10-3 and TRBJ2-3; D might be TRBD2 (5 bases). The V gene's germline CDR1 is ENHRY and CDR2 SYGVKD. This CDR3 spans 18 amino acids. V was trimmed by 0 bases and J by 2 bases, leaving 18 bases between them. The CDR3 DNA reads TGTGCCATCAGTGAGTCGATTGTTAGCGAGCAGTACACAGATACGCAGTATTTT. It specifies CAISESIVSEQYTDTQYF.

The rearrangement uses TRBV4-1 and TRBJ1-4; D might be TRBD1 (5 bases). This CDR3 is 13 amino acids long. Looked up from germline, CDR1 is MGHRA and CDR2 is YSYEKL. The V gene lost 0 bases and the J gene lost 13 bases, with 12 bases spanning the gap. Here the CDR3 DNA reads TGCGCCAGCAGCCAAGAAATCCGGGGACCACTGTTTTTT. Amino acid sequence: CASSQEIRGPLFF.

The J gene is TRBJ2-3, the V gene TRBV7-9; the match to TRBD1 covers 7 bases. V was clipped by 1 base and J by 2 bases; unmatched bases: 3. There are 15 residues in the CDR3. Looked up from germline, CDR1 is SEHNR and CDR2 is FQNEAQ (reference sequence). CDR3 DNA: TGTGCCAGCAGCTTAGGACAGGGAGACACAGATACGCAGTATTTT. It is translated as CASSLGQGDTDTQYF.

This rearrangement joins TRBV5-1 to TRBJ2-1; D not resolved. The CDR3 loop spans 16 amino acids. V lost 4 bases and J 5 bases, leaving 19 bases between the germline ends. The germline V gene encodes CDR1 SGHRS and CDR2 YFSETQ. As DNA, the CDR3 is TGCGCCAGCAGCCCCCGCGTTCTTAGCTCAAACAATGAGCAGTTCTTC. Its translation: CASSPRVLSSNNEQFF. Full variable domain (remainder filled in from reference TRBV5-1 and TRBJ2-1): KAGVTQTPRYLIKTRGQQVTLSCSPISGHRSVSWYQQTPGQGLQFLFEYFSETQRNKGNFPGRFSGRQFSNSRSEMNVSTLELGDSALYLCASSPRVLSSNNEQFFGPGTRLTVL.

V usage is TRBV7-3 and J usage is TRBJ2-6, with D possibly being TRBD1 (5 bases). CDR1 and CDR2 from the germline V gene are SGHTA and FQGTGA. V was pared by 5 bases and J by 4 bases, with 12 bases between. This CDR3 is built from 15 residues. The CDR3 DNA follows: TGTGCCAGCAGCCTCACAGGAACAGGGGCCAACGTCCTGACTTTC. This translates into CASSLTGTGANVLTF. Full variable domain (missing parts from reference TRBV7-3 and TRBJ2-6): GAGVSQTPSNKVTEKGKYVELRCDPISGHTALYWYRQSLGQGPEFLIYFQGTGAADDSGLPNDRFFAVRPEGSVSTLKIQRTERGDSAVYLCASSLTGTGANVLTFGAGSRLTVL.

Remarks on this clone: An end of the junction differs from the germline gene, which may be a read error. The rearrangement uses TRBV19 and TRBJ2-1; D is perhaps TRBD1 (6 bases). Germline V lookup: CDR1 LNHDA, CDR2 SQIVND (reference sequence). The CDR3 extends over 13 amino acids. Written as DNA, the CDR3 is TGTGCCAGTAGTAGGAGTAAGGACAGTCTAAGACTCTTC. Translating gives CASSRSKDSLRLF.

DNA for the CDR3: TGCGCCAGCAGCCTTTTCGCACCGGGACTAGCAGAAGAGACCCAGTACTTC. As protein: CASSLFAPGLAEETQYF. The V call is TRBV4-1, the J call TRBJ2-5, with TRBD2 matching over 9 bases. Germline CDR1 reads MGHRA; CDR2 reads YSYEKL. V lost 4 bases, J lost 3 bases, and 12 bases stayed unmatched. The CDR3 has 17 amino acids.

With regard to this clone: Other DNA sequences within the sample encode an identical CDR3. The chain joins TRBV4-1 to TRBJ2-1; D possibly corresponds to TRBD1 (5 bases). V was clipped by 1 base and J by 7 bases, with 5 bases between them. There are 12 residues in the CDR3. From germline, CDR1 is MGHRA and CDR2 YSYEKL. The CDR3 region is CASSQAGNEQFF. The DNA of the CDR3 is TGCGCCAGCAGCCAAGCAGGGAATGAGCAGTTCTTC.

V gene TRBV7-9 combines with J gene TRBJ1-5; 10 positions match TRBD1. J gave up 7 bases and V 1 base, and 10 bases lay outside the gene matches. This CDR3 has 17 residues. Germline V lookup: CDR1 SEHNR, CDR2 FQNEAQ (reference sequence). The CDR3 region is CASSLGKTGGVGQPQHF. For the CDR3, the DNA is TGTGCCAGCAGCTTAGGAAAGACAGGGGGCGTTGGACAGCCCCAGCATTTT.

This chain connects TRBV5-6 to TRBJ2-7; 11 bases match TRBD1. Germline V gene sequence: CDR1 SGHDT, CDR2 YYEEEE. This CDR3 contains 15 residues. V was pared by 5 bases and J by 2 bases, with 6 bases of the junction left unmatched. The CDR3, as DNA: TGTGCCAGCAGGCTGGGACAGGGGGATCCCTACGAGCAGTACTTC. It encodes CASRLGQGDPYEQYF.